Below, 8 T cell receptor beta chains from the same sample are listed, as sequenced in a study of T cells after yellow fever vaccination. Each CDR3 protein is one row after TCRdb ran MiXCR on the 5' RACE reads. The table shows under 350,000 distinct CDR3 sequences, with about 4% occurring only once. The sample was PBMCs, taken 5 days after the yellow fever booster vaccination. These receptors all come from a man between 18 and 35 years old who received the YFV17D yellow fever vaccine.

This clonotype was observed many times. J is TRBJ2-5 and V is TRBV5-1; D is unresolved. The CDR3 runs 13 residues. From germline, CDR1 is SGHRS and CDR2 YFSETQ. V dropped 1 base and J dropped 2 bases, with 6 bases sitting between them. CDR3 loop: CASSLRVQETQYF. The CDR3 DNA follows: TGCGCCAGCAGCTTGAGGGTACAAGAGACCCAGTACTTC.

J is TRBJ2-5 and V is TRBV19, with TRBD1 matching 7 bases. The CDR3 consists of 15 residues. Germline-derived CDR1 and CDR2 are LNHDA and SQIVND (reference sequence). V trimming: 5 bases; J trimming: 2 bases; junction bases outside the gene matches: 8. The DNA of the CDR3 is TGTGCCAGTAGTGTAGCCGGGACAGCTCAAGAGACCCAGTACTTC. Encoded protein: CASSVAGTAQETQYF. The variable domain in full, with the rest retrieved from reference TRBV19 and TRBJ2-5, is DGGITQSPKYLFRKEGQNVTLSCEQNLNHDAMYWYRQDPGQGLRLIYYSQIVNDFQKGDIAEGYSVSREKKESFPLTVTSAQKNPTAFYLCASSVAGTAQETQYFGPGTRLLVL.

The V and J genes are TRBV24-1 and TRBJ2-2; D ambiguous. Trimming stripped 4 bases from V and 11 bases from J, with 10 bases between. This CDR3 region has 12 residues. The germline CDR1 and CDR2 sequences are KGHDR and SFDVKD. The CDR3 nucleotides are TGTGCCACCAGTGACCTGGGCGTAGAGCTGTTTTTT. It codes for CATSDLGVELFF.

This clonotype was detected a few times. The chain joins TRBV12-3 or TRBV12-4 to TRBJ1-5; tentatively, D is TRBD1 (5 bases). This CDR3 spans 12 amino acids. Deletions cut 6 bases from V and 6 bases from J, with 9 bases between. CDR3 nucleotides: TGTGCCAGCAGCGCCGGGGCTCAGCCCCAGCATTTT. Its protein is CASSAGAQPQHF.

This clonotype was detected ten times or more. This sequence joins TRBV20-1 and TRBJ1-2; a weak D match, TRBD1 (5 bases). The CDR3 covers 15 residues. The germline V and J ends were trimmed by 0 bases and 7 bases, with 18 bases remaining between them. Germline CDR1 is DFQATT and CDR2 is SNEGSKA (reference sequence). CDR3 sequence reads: CSARDLSGGVFGYTF. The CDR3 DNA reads TGCAGTGCTAGAGATCTCAGCGGGGGGGTGTTTGGCTACACCTTC.

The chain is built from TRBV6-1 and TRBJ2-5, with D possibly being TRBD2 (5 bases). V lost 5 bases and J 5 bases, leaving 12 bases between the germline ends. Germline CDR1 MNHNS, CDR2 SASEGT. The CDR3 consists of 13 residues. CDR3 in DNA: TGTGCCAGCAGTACGGGGATCATGGAGACCCAGTACTTC. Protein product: CASSTGIMETQYF.

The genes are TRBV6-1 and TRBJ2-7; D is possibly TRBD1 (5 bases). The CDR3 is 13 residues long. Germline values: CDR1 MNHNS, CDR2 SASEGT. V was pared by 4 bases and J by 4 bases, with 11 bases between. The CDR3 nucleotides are TGTGCCAGCAGTGTTGACAGAGGATACGAGCAGTACGTC. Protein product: CASSVDRGYEQYV.

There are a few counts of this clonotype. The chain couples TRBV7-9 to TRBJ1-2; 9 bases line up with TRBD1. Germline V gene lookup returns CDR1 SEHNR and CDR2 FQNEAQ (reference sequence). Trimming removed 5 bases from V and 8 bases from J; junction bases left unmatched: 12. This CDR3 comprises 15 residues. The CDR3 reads CASSPYRGRMKGYTF. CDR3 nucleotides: TGTGCCAGCAGCCCCTACAGGGGGCGAATGAAAGGCTACACCTTC.